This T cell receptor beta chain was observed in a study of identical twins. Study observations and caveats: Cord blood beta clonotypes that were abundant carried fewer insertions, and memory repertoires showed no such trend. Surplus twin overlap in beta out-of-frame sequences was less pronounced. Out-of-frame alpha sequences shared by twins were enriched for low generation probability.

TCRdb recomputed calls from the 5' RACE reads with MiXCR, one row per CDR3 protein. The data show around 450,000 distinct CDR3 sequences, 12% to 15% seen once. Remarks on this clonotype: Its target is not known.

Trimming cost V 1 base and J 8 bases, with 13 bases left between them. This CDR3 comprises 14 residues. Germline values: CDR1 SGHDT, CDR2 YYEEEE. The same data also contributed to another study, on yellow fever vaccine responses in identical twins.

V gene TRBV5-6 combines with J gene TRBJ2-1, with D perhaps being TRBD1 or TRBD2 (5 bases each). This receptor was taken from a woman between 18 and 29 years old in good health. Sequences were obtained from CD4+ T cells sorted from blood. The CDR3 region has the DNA TGTGCCAGCAGCTTGAGTCTCAGGGACGATGAGCAGTTCTTC. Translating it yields CASSLSLRDDEQFF.